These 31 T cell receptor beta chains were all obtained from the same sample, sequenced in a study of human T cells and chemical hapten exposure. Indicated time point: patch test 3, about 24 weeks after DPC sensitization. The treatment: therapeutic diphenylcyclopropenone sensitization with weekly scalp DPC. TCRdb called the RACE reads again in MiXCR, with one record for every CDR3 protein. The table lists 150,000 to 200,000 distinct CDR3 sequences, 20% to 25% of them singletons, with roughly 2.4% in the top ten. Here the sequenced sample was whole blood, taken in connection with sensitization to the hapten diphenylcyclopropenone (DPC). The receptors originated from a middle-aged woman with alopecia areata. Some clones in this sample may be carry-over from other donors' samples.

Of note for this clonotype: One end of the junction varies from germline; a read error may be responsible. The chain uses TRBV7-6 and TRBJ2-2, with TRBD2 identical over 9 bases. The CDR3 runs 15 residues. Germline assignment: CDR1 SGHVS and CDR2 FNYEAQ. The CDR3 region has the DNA TGTGCCAGCAGCTTTAGCGGGAGTAGTACCGCGGAGCTGTTTTTT. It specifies CASSFSGSSTAELFF.

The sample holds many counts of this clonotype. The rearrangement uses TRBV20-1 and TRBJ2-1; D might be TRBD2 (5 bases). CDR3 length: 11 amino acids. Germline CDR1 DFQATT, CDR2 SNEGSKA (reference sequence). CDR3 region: CSASGYNEQFF. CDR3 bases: TGCAGCGCCAGCGGATACAATGAGCAGTTCTTC.

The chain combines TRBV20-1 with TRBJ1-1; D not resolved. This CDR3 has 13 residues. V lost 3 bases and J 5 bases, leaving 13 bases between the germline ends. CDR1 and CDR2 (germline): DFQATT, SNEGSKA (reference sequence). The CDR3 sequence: CSARGAGRTEAFF. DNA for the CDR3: TGCAGTGCTAGGGGAGCGGGGAGGACTGAAGCTTTCTTT.

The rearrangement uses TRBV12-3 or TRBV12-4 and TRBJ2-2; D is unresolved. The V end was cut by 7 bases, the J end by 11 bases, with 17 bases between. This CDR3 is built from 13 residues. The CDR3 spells CASTQDPASELFF. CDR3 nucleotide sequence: TGTGCCAGCACCCAAGACCCCGCATCTGAGCTGTTTTTT.

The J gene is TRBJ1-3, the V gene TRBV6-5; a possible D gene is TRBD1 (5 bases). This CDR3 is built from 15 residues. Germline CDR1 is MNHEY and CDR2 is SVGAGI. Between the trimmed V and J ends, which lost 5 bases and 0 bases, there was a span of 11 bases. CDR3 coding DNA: TGTGCCAGCAGTAGCAGGGTTCCCTCTGGAAACACCATATATTTT. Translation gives CASSSRVPSGNTIYF.

CDR3 protein: CASLPDGTTDTQYF. The CDR3, as DNA: TGCGCCAGCTTACCGGACGGAACCACAGATACGCAGTATTTT. The chain combines TRBV5-1 with TRBJ2-3; D call uncertain. The CDR3 has 14 residues. Trimming removed 7 bases at V and 2 bases at J, with 14 bases between. Looked up from germline, CDR1 is SGHRS and CDR2 is YFSETQ.

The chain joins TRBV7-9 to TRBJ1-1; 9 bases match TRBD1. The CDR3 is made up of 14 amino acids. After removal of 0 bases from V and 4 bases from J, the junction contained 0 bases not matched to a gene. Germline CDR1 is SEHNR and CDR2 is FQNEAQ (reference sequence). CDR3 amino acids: CASSLATGGTEAFF. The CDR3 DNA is TGTGCCAGCAGCTTAGCGACAGGGGGCACTGAAGCTTTCTTT. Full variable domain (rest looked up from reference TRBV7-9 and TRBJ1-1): DTGVSQNPRHKITKRGQNVTFRCDPISEHNRLYWYRQTLGQGPEFLTYFQNEAQLEKSRLLSDRFSAERPKGSFSTLEIQRTEQGDSAMYLCASSLATGGTEAFFGQGTRLTVV.

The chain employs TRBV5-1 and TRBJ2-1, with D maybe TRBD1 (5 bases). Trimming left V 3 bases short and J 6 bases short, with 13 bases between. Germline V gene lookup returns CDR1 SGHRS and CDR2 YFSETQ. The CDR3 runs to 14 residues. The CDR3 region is CASSSGPPSNEQFF. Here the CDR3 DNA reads TGCGCCAGCAGCTCAGGGCCCCCAAGCAATGAGCAGTTCTTC.

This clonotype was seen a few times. CDR3 coding DNA: TGTGCCAGCAGTCGAGCCGGGACTAGCGGGGAGACCCAGTACTTC. Translated: CASSRAGTSGETQYF. The chain combines TRBV6-2 or TRBV6-3 with TRBJ2-5; 12 bases agree with TRBD2. Germline trimming cut 5 bases from V and 5 bases from J; bases unmatched to any gene: 6. Germline CDR1 and CDR2: MNHEY and SVGEGT. The CDR3 spans 15 residues.

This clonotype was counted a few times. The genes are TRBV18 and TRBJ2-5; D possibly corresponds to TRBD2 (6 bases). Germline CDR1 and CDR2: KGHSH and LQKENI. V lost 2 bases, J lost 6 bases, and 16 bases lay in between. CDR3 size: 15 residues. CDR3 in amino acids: CASSPREAGLKTQYF. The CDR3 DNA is TGTGCCAGCTCACCAAGAGAGGCGGGGTTGAAGACCCAGTACTTC.

CDR3 loop: CASSPLGLAGGPTQYF. The CDR3 nucleotides are TGTGCCAGCAGTCCCCTGGGGCTAGCGGGAGGGCCGACGCAGTATTTT. This chain links TRBV28 with TRBJ2-3; 12 nucleotides match TRBD2. CDR1 is MDHEN and CDR2 is SYDVKM in the germline V gene. The J segment lost 9 bases and the V segment lost 5 bases, leaving 12 bases of the junction unmatched. The CDR3 consists of 16 residues.

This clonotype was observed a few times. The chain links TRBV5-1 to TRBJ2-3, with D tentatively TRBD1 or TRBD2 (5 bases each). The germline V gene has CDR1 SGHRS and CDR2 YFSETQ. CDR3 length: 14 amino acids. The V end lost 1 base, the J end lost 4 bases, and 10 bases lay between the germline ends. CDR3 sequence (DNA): TGCGCCAGCAGCTTGCGCTGGGACGCAGATACGCAGTATTTT. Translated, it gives CASSLRWDADTQYF. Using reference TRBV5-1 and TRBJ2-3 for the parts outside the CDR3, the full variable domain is KAGVTQTPRYLIKTRGQQVTLSCSPISGHRSVSWYQQTPGQGLQFLFEYFSETQRNKGNFPGRFSGRQFSNSRSEMNVSTLELGDSALYLCASSLRWDADTQYFGPGTRLTVL.

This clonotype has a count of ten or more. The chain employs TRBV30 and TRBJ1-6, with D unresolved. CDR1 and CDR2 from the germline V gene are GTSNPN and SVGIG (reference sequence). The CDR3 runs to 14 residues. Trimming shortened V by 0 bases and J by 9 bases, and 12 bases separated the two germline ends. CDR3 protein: CAWSVAHAGSPLHF. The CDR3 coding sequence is TGTGCCTGGAGTGTAGCTCACGCGGGTTCACCCCTCCACTTT.

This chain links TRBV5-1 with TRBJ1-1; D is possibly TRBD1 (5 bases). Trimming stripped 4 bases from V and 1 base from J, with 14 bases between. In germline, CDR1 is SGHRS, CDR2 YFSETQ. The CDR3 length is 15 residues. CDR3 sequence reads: CASSPGLQANTEAFF. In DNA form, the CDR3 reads TGCGCCAGCAGCCCTGGCTTACAGGCGAACACTGAAGCTTTCTTT.

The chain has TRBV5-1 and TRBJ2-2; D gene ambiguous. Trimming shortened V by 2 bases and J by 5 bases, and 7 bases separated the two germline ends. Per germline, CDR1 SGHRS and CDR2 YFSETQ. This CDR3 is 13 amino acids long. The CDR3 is CASSLLQTGELFF. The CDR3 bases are TGCGCCAGCAGCTTACTGCAGACCGGGGAGCTGTTTTTT.

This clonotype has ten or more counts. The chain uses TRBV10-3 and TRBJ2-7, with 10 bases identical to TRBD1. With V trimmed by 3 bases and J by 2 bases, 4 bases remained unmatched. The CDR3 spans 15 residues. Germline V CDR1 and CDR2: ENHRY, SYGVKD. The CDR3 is CAISDIGQGAYEQYF. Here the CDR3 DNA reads TGTGCCATCAGTGACATCGGACAGGGGGCCTACGAGCAGTACTTC.

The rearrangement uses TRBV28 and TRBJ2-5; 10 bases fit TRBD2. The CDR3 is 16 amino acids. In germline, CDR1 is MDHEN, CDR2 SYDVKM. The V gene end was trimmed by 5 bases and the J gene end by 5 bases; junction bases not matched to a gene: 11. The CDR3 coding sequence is TGTGCCAGCAGTGATGGGACTAGCGAACAGCGGGAGACCCAGTACTTC. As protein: CASSDGTSEQRETQYF.

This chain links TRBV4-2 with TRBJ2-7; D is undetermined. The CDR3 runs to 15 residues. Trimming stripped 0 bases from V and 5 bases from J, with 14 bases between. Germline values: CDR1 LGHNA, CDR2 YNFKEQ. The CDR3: CASSQDLVRSDEQYF. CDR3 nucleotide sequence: TGTGCCAGCAGCCAAGATCTAGTACGGAGCGACGAGCAGTACTTC.

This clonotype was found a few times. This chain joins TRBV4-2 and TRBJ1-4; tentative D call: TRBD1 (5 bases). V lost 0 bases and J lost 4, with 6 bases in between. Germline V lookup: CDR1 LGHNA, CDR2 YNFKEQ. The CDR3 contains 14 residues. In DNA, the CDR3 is TGTGCCAGCAGCCAAGATGGGGGTAATGAAAAACTGTTTTTT. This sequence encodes CASSQDGGNEKLFF.

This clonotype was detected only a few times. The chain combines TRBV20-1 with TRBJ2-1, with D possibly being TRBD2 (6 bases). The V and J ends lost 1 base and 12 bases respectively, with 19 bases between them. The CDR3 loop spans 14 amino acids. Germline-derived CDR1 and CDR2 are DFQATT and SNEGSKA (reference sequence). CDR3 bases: TGCAGTGCTAGAGGGAACGGGAGAAAGGTACGGCAGTTCTTC. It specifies CSARGNGRKVRQFF.

The CDR3 is CASSSQGGATQYF. The DNA of the CDR3 is TGTGCCAGCTCATCCCAAGGGGGCGCGACCCAGTACTTC. V is TRBV18 and J is TRBJ2-5; 7 positions match TRBD1. V trimming: 5 bases; J trimming: 7 bases; junction bases outside the gene matches: 7. The germline V gene encodes CDR1 KGHSH and CDR2 LQKENI. CDR3 length: 13 residues.

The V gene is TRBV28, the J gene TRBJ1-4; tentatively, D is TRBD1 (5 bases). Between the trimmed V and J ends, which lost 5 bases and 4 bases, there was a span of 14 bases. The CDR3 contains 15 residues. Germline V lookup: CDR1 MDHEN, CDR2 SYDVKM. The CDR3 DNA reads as TGTGCCAGCAGTGCCCAAGGTACAGGTAATGAAAAACTGTTTTTT. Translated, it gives CASSAQGTGNEKLFF.

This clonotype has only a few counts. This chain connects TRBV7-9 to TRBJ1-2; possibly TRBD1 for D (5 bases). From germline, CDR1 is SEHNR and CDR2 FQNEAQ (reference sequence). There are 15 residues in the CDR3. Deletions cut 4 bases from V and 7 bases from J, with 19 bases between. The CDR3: CASSSPQGIRGGYTF. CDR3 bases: TGTGCCAGCAGCTCCCCCCAGGGTATACGAGGTGGCTACACCTTC.

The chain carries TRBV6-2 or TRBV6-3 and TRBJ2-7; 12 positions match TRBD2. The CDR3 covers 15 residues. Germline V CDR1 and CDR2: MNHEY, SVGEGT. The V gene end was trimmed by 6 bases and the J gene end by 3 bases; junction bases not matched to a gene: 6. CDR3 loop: CASRLAGGTNYEQYF. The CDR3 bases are TGTGCCAGCAGACTAGCGGGAGGAACAAACTACGAGCAGTACTTC.

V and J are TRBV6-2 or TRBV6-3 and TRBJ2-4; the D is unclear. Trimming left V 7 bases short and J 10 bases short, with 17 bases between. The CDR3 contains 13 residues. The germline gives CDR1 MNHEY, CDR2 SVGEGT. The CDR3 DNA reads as TGTGCCAGCATGGGCCCTCCAGTCCGTATTCAGTACTTC. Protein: CASMGPPVRIQYF.

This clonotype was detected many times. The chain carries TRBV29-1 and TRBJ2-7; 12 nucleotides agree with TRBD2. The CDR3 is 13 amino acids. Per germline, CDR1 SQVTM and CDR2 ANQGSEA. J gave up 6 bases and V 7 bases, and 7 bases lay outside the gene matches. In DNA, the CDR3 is TGCAGCGCAACAGGACTAGCGGGATTCGAGCAGTACTTC. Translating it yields CSATGLAGFEQYF.

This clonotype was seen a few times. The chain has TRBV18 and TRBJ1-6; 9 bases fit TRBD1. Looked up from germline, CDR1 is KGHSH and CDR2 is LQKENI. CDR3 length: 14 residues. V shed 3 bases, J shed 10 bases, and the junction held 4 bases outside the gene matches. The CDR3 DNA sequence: TGTGCCAGCTCACCGGACAGGGGATACTCACCCCTCCACTTT. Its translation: CASSPDRGYSPLHF.

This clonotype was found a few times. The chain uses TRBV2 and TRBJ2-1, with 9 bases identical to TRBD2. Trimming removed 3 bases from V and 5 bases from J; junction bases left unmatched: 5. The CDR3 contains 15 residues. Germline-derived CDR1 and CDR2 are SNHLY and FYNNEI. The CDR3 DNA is TGTGCCAGCAGTGATGATAGCGGGAGCCACAATGAGCAGTTCTTC. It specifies CASSDDSGSHNEQFF.

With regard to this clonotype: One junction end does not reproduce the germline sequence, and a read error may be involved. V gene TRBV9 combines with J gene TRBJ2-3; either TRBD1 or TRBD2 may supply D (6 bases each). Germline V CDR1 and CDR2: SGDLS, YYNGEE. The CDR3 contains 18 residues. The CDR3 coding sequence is TGTGGCAGCCGCCGAGGTGGCGGGACACGTCTGAACACAGATACGCAGTATTTT. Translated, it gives CGSRRGGGTRLNTDTQYF. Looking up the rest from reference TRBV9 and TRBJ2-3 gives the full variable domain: DSGVTQTPKHLITATGQRVTLRCSPRSGDLSVYWYQQSLDQGLQFLIQYYNGEERAKGNILERFSAQQFPDLHSELNLSSLELGDSALYFCGSRRGGGTRLNTDTQYFGPGTRLTVL.

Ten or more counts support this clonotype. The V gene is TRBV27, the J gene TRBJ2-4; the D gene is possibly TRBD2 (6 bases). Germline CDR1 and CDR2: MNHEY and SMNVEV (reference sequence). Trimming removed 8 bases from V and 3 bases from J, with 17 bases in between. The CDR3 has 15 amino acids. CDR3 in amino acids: CASVGDWRGKNIQYF. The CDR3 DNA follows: TGTGCCAGCGTAGGGGACTGGCGGGGCAAAAACATTCAGTACTTC.

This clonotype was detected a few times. This CDR3 is CASSIHNRADTQYF. The CDR3 DNA is TGTGCCAGCAGCATTCATAACAGGGCAGATACGCAGTATTTT. The chain is built from TRBV6-5 and TRBJ2-3; D perhaps matches TRBD1 (6 bases). This CDR3 region has 14 residues. V lost 6 bases to trimming and J lost 4 bases, with 14 bases between them. The germline V gene has CDR1 MNHEY and CDR2 SVGAGI.